A selection of T cell receptor beta chains follows, all from one sample in a study of cytomegalovirus exposure and HLA in healthy donors. Here immunoSEQ multiplex PCR was the method, and the copy in TCRdb shows in-frame clones only, minus some. The sample records hundreds of thousands of clones, 90% being singletons. Sequenced sample: PBMCs. These receptors originate from a woman in her twenties or thirties in good health and CMV-seronegative. Both conserved end residues are part of each CDR3. The D gene is left open where the match is weak. Clone sizes are given selectively: once, few, many, or a class where the clone is expanded.

D	V	size	J	DNA	CDR3
TRBD1	TRBV5-4	NA	TRBJ2-2	TGTGCCAGCAGCTATGGACAGGGCATCACCGGGGAGCTGTTTTTT	CASSYGQGITGELFF
TRBD1	TRBV27	NA	TRBJ1-3	TGTGCCAGCAGTTCCGCTAGACAGGGAGGAAACACCATATATTTT	CASSSARQGGNTIYF
NA	TRBV29-1	NA	TRBJ2-1	TGCAGCGTTGAAGATTGGGGGAGGGGGGTTCGCTCCTACAATGAGCAGTTCTTC	CSVEDWGRGVRSYNEQFF
TRBD2	TRBV5-1	NA	TRBJ2-5	TGCGCCAGCAGCTACTACGGACTAGCGGGAGTGGGAGAGACCCAGTACTTC	CASSYYGLAGVGETQYF
TRBD1	TRBV5-4	once	TRBJ1-4	TGTGCCAGCAGCCTCCGACAGGGGGAGGAAAAACTGTTTTTT	CASSLRQGEEKLFF
TRBD1	TRBV28	NA	TRBJ2-4	TGTGCCAGCAGGACAGGGGCCAAAAACATTCAGTACTTC	CASRTGAKNIQYF
TRBD1	TRBV29-1	NA	TRBJ1-5	TGCAGCGTTACAACAGGGGTCAGCCAGCCCCAGCATTTT	CSVTTGVSQPQHF
TRBD1	TRBV11-2	NA	TRBJ2-3	TGTGCCAGCAGAGGACAGGGGCTCGGTACGCAGTATTTT	CASRGQGLGTQYF
NA	TRBV28	NA	TRBJ1-2	TGTGCCAGCAGTTTAGGGTGGGCGGGTGGCTACACCTTC	CASSLGWAGGYTF
TRBD1	TRBV29-1	NA	TRBJ2-5	TGCAGCGCCAGACAGGGGCAAGAGACCCAGTACTTC	CSARQGQETQYF
TRBD1	TRBV27	NA	TRBJ2-1	TGTGCCAGCAGGGCGGGACAGGTAATCCTCAATGAGCAGTTCTTC	CASRAGQVILNEQFF
NA	TRBV11-2	NA	TRBJ1-1	TGTGCCAGCAGCTTAGTGCCAGCCGGGGCGAACACTGAAGCTTTCTTT	CASSLVPAGANTEAFF
NA	TRBV27	NA	TRBJ2-5	TGTGCCAGCAGGGAGTGGGGGACCGGAGAGACCCAGTACTTC	CASREWGTGETQYF
TRBD1	TRBV25-1	NA	TRBJ2-2	TGTGCCAGCAGTGGGACAGGGGGCTGGGGCACCGGGGAGCTGTTTTTT	CASSGTGGWGTGELFF
NA	TRBV11-3	many	TRBJ2-7	TGTGCCAGCAGCCACCGGGACCACCACGTGGAGCAGTACTTC	CASSHRDHHVEQYF
NA	TRBV15	NA	TRBJ2-2	TGTGCCACCAGCAGAGCGTCTGCCGGGGAGCTGTTTTTT	CATSRASAGELFF
TRBD2	TRBV25-1	NA	TRBJ2-3	TGTGCCAGCAGAACCCACGGACTAGCGGGAGTAGATACGCAGTATTTT	CASRTHGLAGVDTQYF
TRBD2	TRBV4-3	NA	TRBJ2-7	TGCGCCAGCAGCCAAGAGCTGGCGGGGGGTCCTTTTGACGAGCAGTACTTC	CASSQELAGGPFDEQYF
NA	TRBV7-7	NA	TRBJ2-7	TGTGCCAGCAGTCTGGGGGAGTCCTACGAGCAGTACTTC	CASSLGESYEQYF
NA	TRBV27	NA	TRBJ2-7	TGTGCCAGCCCGCTCCTCCACTCGGGGAGCGGACTATACGAGCAGTACTTC	CASPLLHSGSGLYEQYF
TRBD2	TRBV9	NA	TRBJ2-7	TGTGCCAGCAGCGTAGGAACTAGCGGGAGAAGCTCCTACGAGCAGTACTTC	CASSVGTSGRSSYEQYF
NA	TRBV27	NA	TRBJ2-7	TGTGCCAGCAGTTCCGGGGGCTCCTTCTACGAGCAGTACTTC	CASSSGGSFYEQYF
NA	TRBV28	NA	TRBJ2-7	TGTGCCAGCAGCGCTGGGGGCGGGCTAAGCTACGAGCAGTACTTC	CASSAGGGLSYEQYF
TRBD1	TRBV30	NA	TRBJ2-5	TGTGCCTGGACTCCTCCAGGGACAGGGAAAGAGACCCAGTACTTC	CAWTPPGTGKETQYF
NA	TRBV2	NA	TRBJ2-7	TGTGCCAGCAAAGGGGCCAGCTCCTACGAGCAGTACTTC	CASKGASSYEQYF
NA	TRBV7-9	NA	TRBJ2-5	TGTGCCAGCAGCTTCCTTGAACGGGAGATAAAGAAGGAGACCCAGTACTTC	CASSFLEREIKKETQYF
NA	TRBV11-2	NA	TRBJ2-7	TGTGCCAGCAGCCCCGTGGCCCACCCAAGCTACGAGCAGTACTTC	CASSPVAHPSYEQYF
NA	TRBV18	NA	TRBJ2-3	TGTGCCAGCTCACCACTAGCGCGTGACACAGATACGCAGTATTTT	CASSPLARDTDTQYF
TRBD1	TRBV27	NA	TRBJ2-2	TGTGCCAGCAGTCAGGGACAGGGGAGGATCGGGGAGCTGTTTTTT	CASSQGQGRIGELFF
TRBD1	TRBV27	NA	TRBJ1-2	TGTGCCACCAGGGGGCCTATCTATGGCTACACCTTC	CATRGPIYGYTF
NA	TRBV27	NA	TRBJ2-1	TGTGCCAGCAGTTTAGGGTTTAACTACAATGAGCAGTTCTTC	CASSLGFNYNEQFF
NA	TRBV19	NA	TRBJ1-2	TGTGCCAGCTTGTTACCTAACTATGGCTACACCTTC	CASLLPNYGYTF
NA	TRBV5-1	NA	TRBJ2-7	TGCGCCAGCAGCTTGGAAATAACAGGGTGGGGATACGAGCAGTACTTC	CASSLEITGWGYEQYF
TRBD1	TRBV7-9	NA	TRBJ2-7	TGTGCCAGCAGCTCAGACAGGGGAACCCACGAGCAGTACTTC	CASSSDRGTHEQYF
NA	TRBV23-1	NA	TRBJ2-7	TGCGCCAGCAGTCAACCCTACCCCGACACCCTGAAGTACTTC	CASSQPYPDTLKYF
NA	TRBV6-5	NA	TRBJ2-5	TGTGCCAGCAGTTACTCCGTCCTTAAGGAGACCCAGTACTTC	CASSYSVLKETQYF
TRBD1	TRBV9	NA	TRBJ1-4	TGTGCCAGCAGCGCGCGACCGACAGGGGGTGGTGAAAAACTGTTTTTT	CASSARPTGGGEKLFF
TRBD2	TRBV4-3	NA	TRBJ2-3	TGCGCCAGCAGCGCCCGACTAGCGGGAGAGGTAGATACGCAGTATTTT	CASSARLAGEVDTQYF
NA	TRBV29-1	NA	TRBJ2-7	TGCAGCGTTGAAGGGGCAGTAACCTACGAGCAGTACTTC	CSVEGAVTYEQYF
NA	TRBV9	NA	TRBJ1-1	TGTGCCAGCAGCGTAGACTCCAGGGGCCTTGAAGCTTTCTTT	CASSVDSRGLEAFF
NA	TRBV11-2	NA	TRBJ2-7	TGTGCCAGCAGCTTACGGGAGTCCCACGAGCAGTACTTC	CASSLRESHEQYF
TRBD1	TRBV7-2	NA	TRBJ2-7	TGTGCCAGCAGCTTATCAGGACAGGGGCCCTACGAGCAGTACTTC	CASSLSGQGPYEQYF
NA	TRBV2	NA	TRBJ2-3	TGTGCCAGCAGTGAATTTTACACGAGCGCAGATACGCAGTATTTT	CASSEFYTSADTQYF
TRBD2	TRBV27	NA	TRBJ2-1	TGTGCCAGCACCCCGGGACTAGCGGGAGGAATGTCCTACAATGAGCAGTTCTTC	CASTPGLAGGMSYNEQFF
TRBD1	TRBV28	NA	TRBJ1-1	TGTGCCAGCAGTCTGACGGACAGGGGGAACACTGAAGCTTTCTTT	CASSLTDRGNTEAFF
TRBD2	TRBV9	NA	TRBJ2-1	TGTGCCAGCAGCGTCGGACTAGCGGGAAGTCATGAGCAGTTCTTC	CASSVGLAGSHEQFF
TRBD1	TRBV15	NA	TRBJ1-1	TGTGCCACCAGCCGGGACAGGACCCGCGCTGAAGCTTTCTTT	CATSRDRTRAEAFF
TRBD2	TRBV9	NA	TRBJ2-3	TGTGCCAGCAGCGCAGCCAGCGGGAGAACAGATACGCAGTATTTT	CASSAASGRTDTQYF
NA	TRBV10-2	few	TRBJ2-1	TGCGCCAGCAGTGACCCGGGGGCAGTCTACAATGAGCAGTTCTTC	CASSDPGAVYNEQFF
NA	TRBV7-3	NA	TRBJ2-3	TGTGCCAGCAGCTCAAATCCGGGTATCACAGATACGCAGTATTTT	CASSSNPGITDTQYF
NA	TRBV4-1	NA	TRBJ2-7	TGCGCCAGCAGCCCTATCCTCAAGGGAAGGGACGAGCAGTACTTC	CASSPILKGRDEQYF
NA	TRBV7-2	NA	TRBJ2-3	TGTGCCAGCAGCTATACAGGGTCGGTCAGCACAGATACGCAGTATTTT	CASSYTGSVSTDTQYF
NA	TRBV9	NA	TRBJ2-3	TGTGCCAGCAGCCCAGGGACTTTCACAGATACGCAGTATTTT	CASSPGTFTDTQYF
NA	TRBV2	NA	TRBJ1-2	TGTGCCAGCAGTAAACCGGGACTGCCCTTCAACTATGGCTACACCTTC	CASSKPGLPFNYGYTF
NA	TRBV4-1	NA	TRBJ2-1	TGCGCCAGCAGCCAACCTCTCAATGAGCAGTTCTTC	CASSQPLNEQFF
NA	TRBV27	NA	TRBJ2-7	TGTGCCAGCGGATCGGCCCCTTACGAGCAGTACTTC	CASGSAPYEQYF
NA	TRBV5-5	NA	TRBJ2-7	TGTGCCAGCAGAGACAGGCCGTGGGAGCAGTACTTC	CASRDRPWEQYF